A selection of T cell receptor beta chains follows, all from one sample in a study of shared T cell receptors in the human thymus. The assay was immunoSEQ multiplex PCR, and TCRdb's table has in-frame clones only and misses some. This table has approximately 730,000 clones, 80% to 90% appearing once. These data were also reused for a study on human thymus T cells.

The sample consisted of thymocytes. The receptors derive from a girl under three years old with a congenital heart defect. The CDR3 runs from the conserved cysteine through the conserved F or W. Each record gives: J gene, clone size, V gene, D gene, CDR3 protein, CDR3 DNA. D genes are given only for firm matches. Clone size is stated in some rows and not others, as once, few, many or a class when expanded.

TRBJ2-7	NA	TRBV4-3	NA	CASSQRWSHEQYF	TGCGCCAGCAGCCAAAGGTGGAGTCACGAGCAGTACTTC
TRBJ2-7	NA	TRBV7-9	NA	CASSLEGGRCQVVCEQYF	TGTGCCAGCAGCTTAGAAGGGGGTAGGTGCCAGGTGGTGTGCGAGCAGTACTTC
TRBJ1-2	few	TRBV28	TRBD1	CASSLARGLGYTF	TGTGCCAGCAGTTTGGCCAGGGGGCTTGGCTACACCTTC
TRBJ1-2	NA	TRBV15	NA	CATSRITGKPYGYTF	TGTGCCACCAGCAGAATTACAGGGAAACCCTATGGCTACACCTTC
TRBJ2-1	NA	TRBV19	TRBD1	CASSIPLGRGPNNEQFF	TGTGCCAGTAGTATACCCTTAGGAAGGGGGCCTAACAATGAGCAGTTCTTC
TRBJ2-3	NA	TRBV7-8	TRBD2	CASSPTGLAGVGTDTQYF	TGTGCCAGCAGCCCCACCGGGCTAGCGGGGGTGGGCACAGATACGCAGTATTTT
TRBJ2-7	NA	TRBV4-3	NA	CASSQVVSPTYEQYF	TGCGCCAGCAGCCAAGTAGTAAGCCCTACCTACGAGCAGTACTTC
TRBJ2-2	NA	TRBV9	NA	CASNSWGGAQAGLFF	TGTGCCAGCAACTCCTGGGGGGGCGCCCAGGCAGGGCTGTTTTTT
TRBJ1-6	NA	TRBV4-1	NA	CASSQKGPTGPSSYNSPLHF	TGCGCCAGCAGCCAAAAAGGACCCACAGGGCCCTCCTCCTATAATTCACCCCTCCACTTT
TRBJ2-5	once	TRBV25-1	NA	CASSTMETQYF	TGTGCCAGCAGTACAATGGAGACCCAGTACTTC
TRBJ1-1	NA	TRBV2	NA	CASLIGGEAFF	TGTGCCAGCCTCATCGGGGGGGAAGCTTTCTTT
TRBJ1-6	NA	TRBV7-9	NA	CASSRTGPLNSPLHF	TGTGCCAGCAGCCGAACAGGGCCCCTTAATTCACCCCTCCACTTT
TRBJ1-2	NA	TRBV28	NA	CASSFPWGDRYTF	TGTGCCAGCAGTTTTCCTTGGGGCGACCGCTACACCTTC
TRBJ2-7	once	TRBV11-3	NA	CASSLGPTGSSYEQYF	TGTGCCAGCAGCTTAGGCCCGACGGGGAGCTCCTACGAGCAGTACTTC
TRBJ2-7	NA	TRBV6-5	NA	CASRPNGDYEQYF	TGTGCCAGCAGGCCCAACGGGGACTACGAGCAGTACTTC
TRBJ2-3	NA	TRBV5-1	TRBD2	CASALTSGGDTDTQYF	TGCGCCAGCGCCCTGACTAGCGGGGGGGATACAGATACGCAGTATTTT
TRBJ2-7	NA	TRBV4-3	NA	CASSQDRGLARAYEQYF	TGCGCCAGCAGCCAAGATAGAGGGCTAGCAAGGGCCTACGAGCAGTACTTC
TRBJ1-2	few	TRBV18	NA	CASSPRTTFPNYGYTF	TGTGCCAGCTCACCACGGACAACCTTCCCTAACTATGGCTACACCTTC
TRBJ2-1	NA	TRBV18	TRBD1	CASSTSPGQGYNEQFF	TGTGCCAGCTCAACATCTCCGGGACAGGGTTACAATGAGCAGTTCTTC
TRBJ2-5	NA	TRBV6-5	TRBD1	CASRDRVSETQYF	TGTGCCAGCAGGGACAGGGTATCAGAGACCCAGTACTTC
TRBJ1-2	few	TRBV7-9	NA	CASSWGGDIRTEQEDGYTF	TGTGCCAGCAGCTGGGGGGGCGATATACGTACAGAACAGGAAGATGGCTACACCTTC
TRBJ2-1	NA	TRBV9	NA	CASGDFNEQFF	TGTGCCAGCGGGGACTTTAATGAGCAGTTCTTC
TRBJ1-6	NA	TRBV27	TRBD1	CASSLSWGQGASPLHF	TGTGCCAGCAGTTTAAGTTGGGGACAGGGGGCTTCACCCCTCCACTTT
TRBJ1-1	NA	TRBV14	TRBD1	CARQGEGDEAFF	TGTGCCAGACAGGGGGAAGGGGATGAAGCTTTCTTT
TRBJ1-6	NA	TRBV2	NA	CASSEGTPDPNSPLHF	TGTGCCAGCAGTGAAGGGACACCCGATCCCAATTCACCCCTCCACTTT
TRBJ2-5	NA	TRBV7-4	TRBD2	CASSLVTSGGIKTQYF	TGTGCCAGCAGCTTAGTGACTAGCGGGGGGATAAAGACCCAGTACTTC
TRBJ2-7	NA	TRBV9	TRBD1	CASSVDRGTGLYEQYF	TGTGCCAGCAGCGTAGATCGTGGGACAGGGCTCTACGAGCAGTACTTC
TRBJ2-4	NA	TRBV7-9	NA	CASSPRWAKVIQYF	TGTGCCAGCAGCCCCCGGTGGGCCAAGGTTATTCAGTACTTC
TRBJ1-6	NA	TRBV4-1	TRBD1	CASSQESGQGNSPLHF	TGCGCCAGCAGCCAAGAGTCGGGACAGGGTAACTCACCCCTCCACTTT
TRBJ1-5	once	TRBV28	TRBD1	CASSFWFPGTGSPQPQHF	TGTGCCAGCAGTTTTTGGTTTCCTGGGACAGGGAGTCCTCAGCCCCAGCATTTT
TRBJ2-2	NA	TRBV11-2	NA	CASSLAGTGELFF	TGTGCCAGCAGCTTAGCCGGGACCGGGGAGCTGTTTTTT
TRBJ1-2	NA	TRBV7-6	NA	CASSQYWGSEANYGYTF	TGTGCCAGCAGCCAATATTGGGGTTCGGAGGCTAACTATGGCTACACCTTC
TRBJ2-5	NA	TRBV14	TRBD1	CASSRNRGTETQYF	TGTGCCAGCAGCCGAAACAGGGGTACAGAGACCCAGTACTTC
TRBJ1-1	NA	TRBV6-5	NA	CASISTETGAEAFF	TGTGCCAGCATCTCGACAGAGACCGGCGCTGAAGCTTTCTTT
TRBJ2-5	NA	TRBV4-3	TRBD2	CASSRTSGLAEETQYF	TGCGCCAGCAGCCGGACCTCGGGACTAGCAGAAGAGACCCAGTACTTC
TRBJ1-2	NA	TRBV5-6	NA	CASSLHGRYGYTF	TGTGCCAGCAGCCTACACGGGAGGTATGGCTACACCTTC
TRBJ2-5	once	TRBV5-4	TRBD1	CASSIHGWGQGIEETQYF	TGTGCCAGCAGCATCCACGGGTGGGGACAGGGAATAGAAGAGACCCAGTACTTC
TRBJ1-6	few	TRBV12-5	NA	CASGLVTRSGSPLHF	TGTGCTAGTGGTTTGGTAACTCGGTCTGGTTCACCCCTCCACTTT
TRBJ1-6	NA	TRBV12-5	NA	CASGLGRSGGDNSPLHF	TGTGCTAGTGGTTTAGGACGGTCGGGAGGGGATAATTCACCCCTCCACTTT
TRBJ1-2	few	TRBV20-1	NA	CSAKSQGYTF	TGCAGTGCTAAGTCCCAGGGCTACACCTTC
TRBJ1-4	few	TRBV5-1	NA	CASSNEPWISTARATNEKLFF	TGCGCCAGCAGCAACGAACCATGGATAAGTACAGCCCGTGCAACTAATGAAAAACTGTTTTTT
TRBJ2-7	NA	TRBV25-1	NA	CASSEREGVIEQYF	TGTGCCAGCAGTGAAAGGGAGGGGGTTATCGAGCAGTACTTC
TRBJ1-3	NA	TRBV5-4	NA	CASSIVLHHSGNTIYF	TGTGCCAGCAGCATAGTACTTCATCACTCTGGAAACACCATATATTTT
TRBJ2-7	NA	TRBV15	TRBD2	CATSSAGWRGIYEQYF	TGTGCCACCTCCTCCGCGGGGTGGCGGGGGATCTACGAGCAGTACTTC
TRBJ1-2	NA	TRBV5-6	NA	CASSLEGQSGGENRYTF	TGTGCCAGCAGCTTGGAGGGCCAGTCGGGCGGGGAAAACCGCTACACCTTC
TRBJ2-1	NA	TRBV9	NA	CASSVGGPRGNEQFF	TGTGCCAGCAGCGTAGGGGGACCCCGGGGGAATGAGCAGTTCTTC
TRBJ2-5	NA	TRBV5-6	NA	CASSLGADQETQYF	TGTGCCAGCAGCTTGGGGGCAGACCAAGAGACCCAGTACTTC
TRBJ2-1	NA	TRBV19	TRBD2	CASSFPKGGLAGIYEQFF	TGTGCCAGTAGTTTCCCCAAGGGAGGACTAGCGGGGATCTATGAGCAGTTCTTC
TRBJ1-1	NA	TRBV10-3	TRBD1	CAVRDRGMNTEAFF	TGTGCCGTCCGGGACAGGGGGATGAACACTGAAGCTTTCTTT
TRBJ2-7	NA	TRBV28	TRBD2	CASSRPGTNEQYF	TGTGCCAGCAGCCGGCCCGGGACTAACGAGCAGTACTTC
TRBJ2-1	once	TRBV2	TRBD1	CASSLRQGPYNEQFF	TGTGCCAGCAGTTTGAGACAGGGACCCTACAATGAGCAGTTCTTC
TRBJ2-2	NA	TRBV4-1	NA	CASSQRSTFRELFF	TGCGCCAGCAGCCAACGGTCAACTTTTAGGGAGCTGTTTTTT